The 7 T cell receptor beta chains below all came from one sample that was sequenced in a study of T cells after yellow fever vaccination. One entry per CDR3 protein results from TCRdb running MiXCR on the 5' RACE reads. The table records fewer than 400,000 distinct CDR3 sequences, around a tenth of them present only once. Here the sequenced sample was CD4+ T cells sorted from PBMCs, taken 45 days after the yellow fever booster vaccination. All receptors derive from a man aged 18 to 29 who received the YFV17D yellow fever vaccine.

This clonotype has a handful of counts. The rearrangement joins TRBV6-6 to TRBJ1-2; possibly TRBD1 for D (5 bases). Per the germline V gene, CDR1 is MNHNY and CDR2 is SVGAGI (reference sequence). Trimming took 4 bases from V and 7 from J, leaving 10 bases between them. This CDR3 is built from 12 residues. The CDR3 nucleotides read TGTGCCAGCAGTTGGGGGGATGCTGGCTACACCTTC. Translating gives CASSWGDAGYTF.

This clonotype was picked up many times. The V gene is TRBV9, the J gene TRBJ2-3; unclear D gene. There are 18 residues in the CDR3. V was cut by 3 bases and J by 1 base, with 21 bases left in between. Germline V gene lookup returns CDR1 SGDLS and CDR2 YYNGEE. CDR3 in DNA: TGTGCCAGCAGCGCCCGTACCACCACTGGCGGTCGCACAGATACGCAGTATTTT. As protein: CASSARTTTGGRTDTQYF.

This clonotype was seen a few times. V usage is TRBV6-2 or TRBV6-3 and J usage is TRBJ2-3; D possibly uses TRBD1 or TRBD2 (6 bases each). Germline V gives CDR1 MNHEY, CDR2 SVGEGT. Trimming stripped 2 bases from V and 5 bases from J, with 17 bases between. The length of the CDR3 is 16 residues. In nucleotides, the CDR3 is TGTGCCAGCAGTTACCCCGAGGGGGAGGTAATAGATACGCAGTATTTT. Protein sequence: CASSYPEGEVIDTQYF.

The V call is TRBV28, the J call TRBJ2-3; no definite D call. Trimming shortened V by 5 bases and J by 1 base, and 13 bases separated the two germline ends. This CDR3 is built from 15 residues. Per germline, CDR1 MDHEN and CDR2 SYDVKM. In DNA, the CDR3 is TGTGCCAGCAGTCCTGTCGACTCGGGCACAGATACGCAGTATTTT. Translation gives CASSPVDSGTDTQYF. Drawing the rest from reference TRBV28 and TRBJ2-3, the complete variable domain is DVKVTQSSRYLVKRTGEKVFLECVQDMDHENMFWYRQDPGLGLRLIYFSYDVKMKEKGDIPEGYSVSREKKERFSLILESASTNQTSMYLCASSPVDSGTDTQYFGPGTRLTVL.

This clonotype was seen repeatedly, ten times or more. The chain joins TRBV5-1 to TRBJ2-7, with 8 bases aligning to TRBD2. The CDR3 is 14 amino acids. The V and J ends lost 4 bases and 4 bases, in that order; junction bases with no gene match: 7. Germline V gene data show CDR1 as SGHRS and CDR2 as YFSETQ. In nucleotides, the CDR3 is TGCGCCAGCAGCCTACGGGGGGGCACTTACGAGCAGTACTTC. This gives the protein CASSLRGGTYEQYF.

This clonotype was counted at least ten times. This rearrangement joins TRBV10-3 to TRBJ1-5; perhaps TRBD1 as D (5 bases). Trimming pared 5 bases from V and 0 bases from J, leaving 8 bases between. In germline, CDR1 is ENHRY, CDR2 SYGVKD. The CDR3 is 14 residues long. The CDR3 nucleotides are TGTGCCATCAGTCCCGACAGTAGCAATCAGCCCCAGCATTTT. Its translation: CAISPDSSNQPQHF.

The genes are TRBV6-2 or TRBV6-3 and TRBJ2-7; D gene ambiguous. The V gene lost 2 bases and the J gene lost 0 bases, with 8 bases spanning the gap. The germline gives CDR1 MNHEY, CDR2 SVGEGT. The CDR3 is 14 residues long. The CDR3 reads CASSYIPTSYEQYF. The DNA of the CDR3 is TGTGCCAGCAGTTACATACCGACCTCCTACGAGCAGTACTTC.